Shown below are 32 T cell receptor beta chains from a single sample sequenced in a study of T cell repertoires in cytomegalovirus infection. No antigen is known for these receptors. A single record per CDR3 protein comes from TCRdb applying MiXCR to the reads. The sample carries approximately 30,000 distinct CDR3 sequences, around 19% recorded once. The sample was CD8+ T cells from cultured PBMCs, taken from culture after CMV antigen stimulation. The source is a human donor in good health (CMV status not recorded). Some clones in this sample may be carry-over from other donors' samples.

The CDR3 bases are TGTGCCAGCAGCAGCCGGGACGGCGTAGTCGGCTACACCTTC. Its translation is CASSSRDGVVGYTF. V gene TRBV14 combines with J gene TRBJ1-2; D may be TRBD1 (5 bases). The germline V and J ends were trimmed by 5 bases and 8 bases, with 18 bases remaining between them. This CDR3 region has 14 residues. Germline V CDR1 and CDR2: SGHDN, FVKESK.

CDR3 loop: CASSPTGTGGLRVEAFF. In DNA form, the CDR3 reads TGTGCCAGCAGCCCAACCGGGACAGGGGGCTTGAGGGTTGAAGCTTTCTTT. The rearrangement uses TRBV7-9 and TRBJ1-1, with 12 bases that match TRBD1. Per the germline V gene, CDR1 is SEHNR and CDR2 is FQNEAQ (reference sequence). J was trimmed by 7 bases and V by 5 bases; bases with no gene match: 14. This CDR3 is built from 17 residues.

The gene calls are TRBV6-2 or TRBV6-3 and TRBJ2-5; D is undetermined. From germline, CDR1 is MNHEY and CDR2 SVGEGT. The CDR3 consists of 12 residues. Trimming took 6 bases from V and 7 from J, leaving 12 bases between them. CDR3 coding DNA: TGTGCCAGCAGCCCGTCGACCGGGACCCAGTACTTC. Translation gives CASSPSTGTQYF.

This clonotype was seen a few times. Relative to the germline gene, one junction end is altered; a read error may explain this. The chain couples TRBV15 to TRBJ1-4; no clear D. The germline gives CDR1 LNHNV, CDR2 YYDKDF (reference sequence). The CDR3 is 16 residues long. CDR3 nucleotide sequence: TGTGCTACCAGCAGGCAGATACGGAGCGGGGTTCAAAAACTGTTTTTT. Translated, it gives CATSRQIRSGVQKLFF.

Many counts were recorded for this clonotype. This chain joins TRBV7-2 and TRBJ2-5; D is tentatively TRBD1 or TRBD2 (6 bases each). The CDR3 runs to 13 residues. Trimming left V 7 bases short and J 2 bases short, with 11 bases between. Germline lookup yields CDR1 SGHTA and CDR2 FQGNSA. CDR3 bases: TGTGCCAGCAAGCCGGGGGCACAAGAGACCCAGTACTTC. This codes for CASKPGAQETQYF.

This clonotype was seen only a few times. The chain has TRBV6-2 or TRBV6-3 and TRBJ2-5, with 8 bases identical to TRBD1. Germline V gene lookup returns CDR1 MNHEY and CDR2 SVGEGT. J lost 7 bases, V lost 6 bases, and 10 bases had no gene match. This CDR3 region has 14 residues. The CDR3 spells CASSLDRAFMTQYF. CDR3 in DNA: TGTGCCAGCAGCCTGGACAGGGCTTTTATGACCCAGTACTTC.

As DNA, the CDR3 is TGTGCCAGCACCCAAGGGGCTAGCGGAACGTACGAGCAGTACTTC. Translated, it gives CASTQGASGTYEQYF. The chain uses TRBV6-1 and TRBJ2-7; 7 positions agree with TRBD2. Germline V gene data show CDR1 as MNHNS and CDR2 as SASEGT. Trimming took 7 bases from V and 4 from J; bases not matched to a gene: 13. CDR3 length: 15 residues.

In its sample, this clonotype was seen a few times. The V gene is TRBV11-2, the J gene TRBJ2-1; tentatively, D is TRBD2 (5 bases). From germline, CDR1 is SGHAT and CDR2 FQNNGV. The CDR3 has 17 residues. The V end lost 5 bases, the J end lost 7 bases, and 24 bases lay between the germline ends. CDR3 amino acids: CASSQAYGAAKGNEQFF. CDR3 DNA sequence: TGTGCCAGCAGCCAGGCCTATGGAGCGGCAAAAGGGAATGAGCAGTTCTTC.

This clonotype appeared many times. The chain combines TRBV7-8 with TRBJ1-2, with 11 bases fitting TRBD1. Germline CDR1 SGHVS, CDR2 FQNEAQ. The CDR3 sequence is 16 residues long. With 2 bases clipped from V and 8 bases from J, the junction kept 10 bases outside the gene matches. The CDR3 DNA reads TGTGCCAGCAGCTTAACCGGGACAGGGGGATCGGGGGGCTACACCTTC. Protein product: CASSLTGTGGSGGYTF.

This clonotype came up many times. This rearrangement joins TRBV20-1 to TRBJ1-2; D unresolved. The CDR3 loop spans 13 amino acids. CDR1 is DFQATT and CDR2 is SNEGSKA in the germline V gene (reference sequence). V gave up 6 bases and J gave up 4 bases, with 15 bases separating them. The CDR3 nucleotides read TGCAGTGCCCCCGGAGGAAGCCCCTATGGCTACACCTTC. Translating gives CSAPGGSPYGYTF.

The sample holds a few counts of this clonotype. DNA of the CDR3: TGCAGTGCTCGGGACGTACAAGAGACCCAGTACTTC. As protein: CSARDVQETQYF. The chain employs TRBV20-1 and TRBJ2-5; the D call may be TRBD1 or TRBD2 (5 bases each). With 5 bases removed from V and 2 bases from J, the gap between germline ends came to 9 bases. The CDR3 is 12 amino acids. CDR1 DFQATT and CDR2 SNEGSKA come from the germline V gene (reference sequence).

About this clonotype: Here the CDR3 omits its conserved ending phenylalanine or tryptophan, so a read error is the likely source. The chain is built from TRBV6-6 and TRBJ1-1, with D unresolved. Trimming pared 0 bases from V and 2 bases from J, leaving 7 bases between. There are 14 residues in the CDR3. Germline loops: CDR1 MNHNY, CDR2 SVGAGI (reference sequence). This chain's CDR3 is CASSYSILNTEAFI. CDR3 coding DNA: TGTGCCAGCAGTTACTCGATCCTAAACACTGAAGCTTTCATT.

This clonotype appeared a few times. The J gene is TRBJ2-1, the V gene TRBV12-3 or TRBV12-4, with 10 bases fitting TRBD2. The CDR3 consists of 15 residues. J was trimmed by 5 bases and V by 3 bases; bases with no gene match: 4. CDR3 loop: CASSFRLAGDNEQFF. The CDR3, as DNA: TGTGCCAGCAGTTTTCGGCTAGCGGGGGACAATGAGCAGTTCTTC.

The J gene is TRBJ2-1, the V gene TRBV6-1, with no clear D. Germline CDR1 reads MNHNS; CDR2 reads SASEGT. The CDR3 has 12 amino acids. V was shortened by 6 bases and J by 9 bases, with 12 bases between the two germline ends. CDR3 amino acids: CASSQTMAEQFF. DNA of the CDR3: TGTGCCAGCAGCCAAACTATGGCTGAGCAGTTCTTC.

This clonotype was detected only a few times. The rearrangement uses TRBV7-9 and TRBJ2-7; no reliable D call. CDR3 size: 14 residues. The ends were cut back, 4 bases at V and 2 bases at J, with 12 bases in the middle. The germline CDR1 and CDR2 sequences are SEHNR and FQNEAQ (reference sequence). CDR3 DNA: TGTGCCAGCAGCTCCATGGCAGCCCCCTACGAGCAGTACTTC. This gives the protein CASSSMAAPYEQYF.

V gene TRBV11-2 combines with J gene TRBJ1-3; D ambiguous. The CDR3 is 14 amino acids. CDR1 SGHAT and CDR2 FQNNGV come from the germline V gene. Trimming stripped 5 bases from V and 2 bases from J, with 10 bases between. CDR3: CASSLGITGNTIYF. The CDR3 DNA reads TGTGCCAGCAGCCTCGGAATTACTGGAAACACCATATATTTT.

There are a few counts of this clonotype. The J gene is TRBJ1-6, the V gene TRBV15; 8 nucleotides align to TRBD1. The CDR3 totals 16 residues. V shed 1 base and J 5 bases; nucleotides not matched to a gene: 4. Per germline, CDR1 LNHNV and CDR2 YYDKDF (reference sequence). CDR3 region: CATSRVPTGDNSPLHF. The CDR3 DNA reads TGTGCCACCAGCAGAGTCCCGACAGGGGATAATTCACCCCTCCACTTT.

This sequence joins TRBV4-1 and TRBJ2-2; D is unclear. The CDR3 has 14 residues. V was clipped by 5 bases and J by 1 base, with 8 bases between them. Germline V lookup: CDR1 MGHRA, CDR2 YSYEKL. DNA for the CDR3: TGCGCCAGCAGCTACCTAGGGAACACCGGGGAGCTGTTTTTT. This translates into CASSYLGNTGELFF.

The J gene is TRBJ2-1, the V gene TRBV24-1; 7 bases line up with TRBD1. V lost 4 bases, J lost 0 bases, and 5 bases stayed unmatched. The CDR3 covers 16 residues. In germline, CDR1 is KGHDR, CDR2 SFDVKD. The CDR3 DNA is TGTGCCACCAGTGACCTGGGACAGAGCTCCTACAATGAGCAGTTCTTC. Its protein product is CATSDLGQSSYNEQFF.

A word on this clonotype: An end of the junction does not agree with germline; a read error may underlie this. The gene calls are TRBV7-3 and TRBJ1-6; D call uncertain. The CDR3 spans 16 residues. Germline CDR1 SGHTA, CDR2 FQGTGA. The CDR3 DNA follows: TGTGCCAGCAGCCTAACGACATCAGGCTATAATTCACCCCTCCACTTT. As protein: CASSLTTSGYNSPLHF.

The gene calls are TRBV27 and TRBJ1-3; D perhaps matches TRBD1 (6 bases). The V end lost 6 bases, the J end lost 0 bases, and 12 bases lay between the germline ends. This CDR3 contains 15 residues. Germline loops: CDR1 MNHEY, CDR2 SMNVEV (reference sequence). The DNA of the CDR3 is TGTGCCAGCAGCGAGGGGGTTAACTCTGGAAACACCATATATTTT. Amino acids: CASSEGVNSGNTIYF.

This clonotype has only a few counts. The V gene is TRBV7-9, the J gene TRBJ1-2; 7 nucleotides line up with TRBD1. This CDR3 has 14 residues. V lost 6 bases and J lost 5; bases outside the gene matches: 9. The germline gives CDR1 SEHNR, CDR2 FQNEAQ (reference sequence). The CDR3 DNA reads TGTGCCAGCAGTGGGGCGGGACAGTTGTATGGCTACACCTTC. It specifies CASSGAGQLYGYTF. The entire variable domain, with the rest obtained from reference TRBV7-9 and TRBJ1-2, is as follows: DTGVSQNPRHKITKRGQNVTFRCDPISEHNRLYWYRQTLGQGPEFLTYFQNEAQLEKSRLLSDRFSAERPKGSFSTLEIQRTEQGDSAMYLCASSGAGQLYGYTFGSGTRLTVV.

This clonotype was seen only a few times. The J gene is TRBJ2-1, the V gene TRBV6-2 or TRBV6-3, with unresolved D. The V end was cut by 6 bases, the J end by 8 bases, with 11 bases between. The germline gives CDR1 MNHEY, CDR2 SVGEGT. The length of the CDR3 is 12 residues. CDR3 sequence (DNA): TGTGCCAGCAGCCCCAGCCCCGATGAGCAGTTCTTC. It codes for CASSPSPDEQFF.

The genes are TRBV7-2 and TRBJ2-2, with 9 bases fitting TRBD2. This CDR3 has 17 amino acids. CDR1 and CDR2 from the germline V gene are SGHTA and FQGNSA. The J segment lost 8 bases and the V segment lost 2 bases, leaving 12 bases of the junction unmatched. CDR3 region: CASSLRASGTTLGELFF. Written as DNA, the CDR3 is TGTGCCAGCAGCTTAAGGGCTAGCGGGACGACCTTAGGGGAGCTGTTTTTT.

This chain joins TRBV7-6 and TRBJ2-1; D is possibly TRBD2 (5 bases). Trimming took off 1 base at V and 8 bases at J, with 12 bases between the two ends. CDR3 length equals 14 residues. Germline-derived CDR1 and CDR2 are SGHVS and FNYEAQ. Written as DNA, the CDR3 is TGTGCCAGCAGCTTAGGGGCTAGCAGTTATGAGCAGTTCTTC. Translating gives CASSLGASSYEQFF.

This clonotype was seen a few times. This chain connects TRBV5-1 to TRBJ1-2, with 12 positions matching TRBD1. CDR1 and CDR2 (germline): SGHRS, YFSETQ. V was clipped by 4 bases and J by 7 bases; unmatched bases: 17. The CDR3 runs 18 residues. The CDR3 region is CASSQTPGTGGIGFGYTF. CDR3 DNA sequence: TGCGCCAGCAGCCAAACGCCCGGGACAGGGGGCATCGGGTTTGGCTACACCTTC.

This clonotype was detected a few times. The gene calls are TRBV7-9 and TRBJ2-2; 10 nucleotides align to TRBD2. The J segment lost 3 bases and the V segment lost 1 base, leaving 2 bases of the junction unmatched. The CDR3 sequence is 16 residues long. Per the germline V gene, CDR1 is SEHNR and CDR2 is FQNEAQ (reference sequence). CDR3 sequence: CASSLVSGGDTGELFF. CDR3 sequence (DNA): TGTGCCAGCAGCTTAGTCAGCGGGGGGGACACCGGGGAGCTGTTTTTT.

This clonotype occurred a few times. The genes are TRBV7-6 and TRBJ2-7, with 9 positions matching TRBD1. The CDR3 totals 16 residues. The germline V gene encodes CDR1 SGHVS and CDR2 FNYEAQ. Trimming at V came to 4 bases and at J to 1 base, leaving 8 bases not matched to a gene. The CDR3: CASSSPGTGNSYEQYF. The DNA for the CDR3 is TGTGCCAGCAGCTCTCCCGGGACAGGGAATTCCTACGAGCAGTACTTC. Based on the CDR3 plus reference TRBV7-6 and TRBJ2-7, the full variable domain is GAGVSQSPRYKVTKRGQDVALRCDPISGHVSLYWYRQALGQGPEFLTYFNYEAQQDKSGLPNDRFSAERPEGSISTLTIQRTEQRDSAMYRCASSSPGTGNSYEQYFGPGTRLTVT.

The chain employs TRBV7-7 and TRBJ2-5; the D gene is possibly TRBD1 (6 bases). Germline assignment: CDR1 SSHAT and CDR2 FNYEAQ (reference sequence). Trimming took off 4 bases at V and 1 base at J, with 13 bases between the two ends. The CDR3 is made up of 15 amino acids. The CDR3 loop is CASSSGLDSQETQYF. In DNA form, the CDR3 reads TGTGCCAGCAGCTCCGGACTGGACAGCCAAGAGACCCAGTACTTC. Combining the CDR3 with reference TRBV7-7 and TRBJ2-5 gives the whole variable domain GAGVSQSPRYKVTKRGQDVTLRCDPISSHATLYWYQQALGQGPEFLTYFNYEAQPDKSGLPSDRFSAERPEGSISTLTIQRTEQRDSAMYRCASSSGLDSQETQYFGPGTRLLVL.

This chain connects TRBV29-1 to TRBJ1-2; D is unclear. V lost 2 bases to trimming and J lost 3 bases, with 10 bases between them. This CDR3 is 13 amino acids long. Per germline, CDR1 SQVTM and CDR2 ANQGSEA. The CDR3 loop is CSVEFGRYYGYTF. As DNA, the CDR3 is TGCAGCGTTGAATTCGGACGGTACTATGGCTACACCTTC.

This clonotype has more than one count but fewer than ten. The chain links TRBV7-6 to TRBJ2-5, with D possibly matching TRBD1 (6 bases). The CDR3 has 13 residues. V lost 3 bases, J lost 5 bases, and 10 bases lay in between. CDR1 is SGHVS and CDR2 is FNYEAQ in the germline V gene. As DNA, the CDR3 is TGTGCCAGCAGCTTTACAGGGATGGAGACCCAGTACTTC. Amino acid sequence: CASSFTGMETQYF.

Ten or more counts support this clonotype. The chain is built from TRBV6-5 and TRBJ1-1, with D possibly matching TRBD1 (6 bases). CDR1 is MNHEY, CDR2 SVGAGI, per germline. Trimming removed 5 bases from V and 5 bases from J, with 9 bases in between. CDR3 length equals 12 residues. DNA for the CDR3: TGTGCCAGCAGTACAGGGCATACTGAAGCTTTCTTT. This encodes CASSTGHTEAFF.